This T cell receptor (beta chain) was sequenced for a study of blood T cell repertoires in COVID-19. Study background: Some COVID-19 samples were acute and others convalescent; all came from the United States, Italy and Spain.

The protocol was immunoSEQ multiplex PCR, while the TCRdb copy is restricted to in-frame clones and leaves out a portion. This sample carries approximately 88,000 clones, over 70% of them seen once, and the ten largest clones take about 8.7%. This clone has a handful of counts. With 4 bases removed from V and 0 bases from J, the gap between germline ends came to 8 bases. This CDR3 is built from 14 residues. Germline V gene data show CDR1 as SGHTA and CDR2 as FQGNSA. The source of this sequence is a man aged 50-60 years who had recovered from COVID-19. Material: peripheral blood. The chain is built from TRBV7-2 and TRBJ2-3, with D possibly matching TRBD2 (5 bases). DNA for the CDR3: TGTGCCAGCAGCTCTAGCAGTAGCACAGATACGCAGTATTTT. It yields the protein CASSSSSSTDTQYF.